This TCR beta chain was found in a study of PD-1 blockade in classical Hodgkin lymphoma. Assay used: immunoSEQ multiplex PCR; TCRdb lists only in-frame clones, some missing. Found here are approximately 21,000 clones, around nine tenths of them singletons; the top ten hold about 0.41%. V lost 0 bases to trimming and J lost 8 bases, with 11 bases between them. The CDR3 is 14 amino acids. In germline, CDR1 is SGDLS, CDR2 YYNGEE. Time point given: newly diagnosed, previously untreated cHL patient sample. Negative magnetic selection isolated CD4+ T cells from thawed PBMCs. The specimen sequenced was CD4+ T cells from blood. This sequence joins TRBV9 and TRBJ1-4; TRBD1 is a possible D gene (5 bases). The receptor was derived from a human donor with classical Hodgkin lymphoma. CDR3 DNA sequence: TGTGCCAGCAGCGTAGGGTCAGGGCCCGAAAAACTGTTTTTT. The encoded protein is CASSVGSGPEKLFF.